Listed below are T cell receptor beta chains from one sample, sequenced in a study of T cell responses to AZD1222 COVID-19 vaccine. Sequencing was performed with immunoSEQ multiplex PCR; in TCRdb, only in-frame clones are kept and a portion is missing. The sample yields 150,000 to 250,000 clones, around 93% seen once. The specimen was peripheral blood, collected 28 days after the second AZD1222 dose. The receptors stem from an adult who received the AZD1222 COVID-19 vaccine. Each CDR3 is given with its conserved first and last residue. D genes are given only for firm matches. The size of a clone is reported for some rows only, either as once, few or many, or as a class for expanded clones.

clone size	D gene	V gene	J gene	CDR3 DNA	CDR3 protein
.	.	TRBV7-3	TRBJ1-4	TGTGCCAGCAGCTTAAGTCCAACTAATGAAAAACTGTTTTTT	CASSLSPTNEKLFF
.	.	TRBV7-3	TRBJ1-2	TGTGCCAGCAGCTTGGGGGAGGGCCGGGGCTACACCTTC	CASSLGEGRGYTF
.	.	TRBV4-1	TRBJ2-5	TGCGCCAGCAGCCCCGACCCCCGGGGAAAAGAGACCCAGTACTTC	CASSPDPRGKETQYF
.	TRBD1	TRBV4-1	TRBJ1-2	TGCGCCAGCAGCCAAGGGACAGGGGTTAACTATGGCTACACCTTC	CASSQGTGVNYGYTF
.	.	TRBV3-1/TRBV3-2	TRBJ2-7	TGTGCCAGCAGCCAATTAAACGCGGAGCAGTACTTC	CASSQLNAEQYF
once	TRBD1	TRBV5-1	TRBJ1-1	TGCGCCAGCAGCTTCGGGGACAGGAACACTGAAGCTTTCTTT	CASSFGDRNTEAFF
.	.	TRBV2	TRBJ1-5	TGTGCCAGCAGTGGGGACTTAGGCAATCAGCCCCAGCATTTT	CASSGDLGNQPQHF
.	.	TRBV18	TRBJ2-2	TGTGCCAGCGCCCTAGCCGGGGACACCGGGGAGCTGTTTTTT	CASALAGDTGELFF
.	.	TRBV6-1	TRBJ1-2	TGTGCCAGCAGTGAATGGCAGGGGAGGTCTGGCTACACCTTC	CASSEWQGRSGYTF
.	.	TRBV9	TRBJ2-7	TGTGCCAGCAGCCCCCGGCCCTACGAGCAGTACTTC	CASSPRPYEQYF
.	.	TRBV12-3/TRBV12-4	TRBJ2-5	TGTGCCAGCAGCTCCGGGACGGGAAAGACCCAGTACTTC	CASSSGTGKTQYF
.	TRBD1	TRBV4-1	TRBJ2-7	TGCGCCAGCAGCCAAGGGGCGGACAGGGTAACCTACGAGCAGTACTTC	CASSQGADRVTYEQYF
once	.	TRBV7-9	TRBJ1-6	TGTGCCAGCAGCTTAACAACCGAGAATTCACCCCTCCACTTT	CASSLTTENSPLHF
few	.	TRBV27	TRBJ2-3	TGTGCCAGCAGTTCCCTTAAACTCACAGATACGCAGTATTTT	CASSSLKLTDTQYF
.	.	TRBV14	TRBJ1-5	TGTGCCAGCAGCCAAGTGCGCCGGAATCAGCCCCAGCATTTT	CASSQVRRNQPQHF
.	TRBD2	TRBV7-2	TRBJ2-5	TGTGCCAGCAGCTCCAGCGGAGCGGGGCGCCAAGAGACCCAGTACTTC	CASSSSGAGRQETQYF
.	.	TRBV6-2/TRBV6-3	TRBJ1-2	TGTGCCAGCAGTTCCCCTCCTAACTATGGCTACACCTTC	CASSSPPNYGYTF
.	.	TRBV14	TRBJ1-2	TGTGCCAGCAGCCAAGGCTGGGGGCCATTCTATGGCTACACCTTC	CASSQGWGPFYGYTF
.	.	TRBV2	TRBJ1-6	TGTGCCAGCAGTTACAGGGTTCCCCTCCACTTT	CASSYRVPLHF
.	TRBD1	TRBV5-6	TRBJ1-4	TGTGCCAGCAGCTCCCCGGGACAGGGCATAGGGTCTAATGAAAAACTGTTTTTT	CASSSPGQGIGSNEKLFF
.	.	TRBV2	TRBJ2-1	TGTGCCAGCAGTGAGATAGGTGTCGATGAGCAGTTCTTC	CASSEIGVDEQFF
.	.	TRBV18	TRBJ1-3	TGTGCCAGCTCACGCGACACATACTCTGGAAACACCATATATTTT	CASSRDTYSGNTIYF
.	TRBD1	TRBV6-5	TRBJ1-1	TGTGCCAGCAGTTACTCAAGGACAGGGGACACTGAAGCTTTCTTT	CASSYSRTGDTEAFF
.	TRBD1	TRBV18	TRBJ1-4	TGTGCCAGCTCACCCCGGACAGGAAAGAATGAAAAACTGTTTTTT	CASSPRTGKNEKLFF
.	TRBD1	TRBV18	TRBJ1-2	TGTGCCAGCTCACCCGACAGGGTCATCGGTGGCTACACCTTC	CASSPDRVIGGYTF
.	TRBD1	TRBV28	TRBJ1-3	TGTGCCAGCAGTTCAACAGGGGCGTTAGGAAACACCATATATTTT	CASSSTGALGNTIYF
.	.	TRBV11-2	TRBJ1-3	TGTGCCAGCAGCCCGGTCCTCAGGTTGTCCGGAAACACCATATATTTT	CASSPVLRLSGNTIYF
.	TRBD2	TRBV9	TRBJ2-3	TGTGCCAGCAGCGAGGCCCTAGCGGGGGGGCCGGGCACAGATACGCAGTATTTT	CASSEALAGGPGTDTQYF
.	TRBD1	TRBV2	TRBJ1-6	TGTGCCAGCACCGGGACAGTAAATTCACCCCTCCACTTT	CASTGTVNSPLHF
.	TRBD1	TRBV7-6	TRBJ1-1	TGTGCCAGCAGCTCCCGACAGGGGAGAGACACTGAAGCTTTCTTT	CASSSRQGRDTEAFF
once	.	TRBV19	TRBJ2-3	TGTGCCAGTAGTATATCGGCGGTGGGGGCCCACGATACGCAGTATTTT	CASSISAVGAHDTQYF
.	TRBD1	TRBV6-5	TRBJ1-1	TGTGCCAGCAGTTACTTTGGCAGGGGGATGGCTTTCTTT	CASSYFGRGMAFF
few	.	TRBV6-5	TRBJ2-7	TGTGCCAGCAGAGCCCCCGGGGGTGGCTCCTACGAGCAGTACTTC	CASRAPGGGSYEQYF
.	TRBD1	TRBV5-1	TRBJ1-2	TGCGCCAGCAGCGTGGAACAGGGGATCAACTATGGCTACACCTTC	CASSVEQGINYGYTF
.	TRBD1	TRBV19	TRBJ2-7	TGTGCCAGTTGGGACAGGCGCTCCTACGAGCAGTACTTC	CASWDRRSYEQYF
.	.	TRBV7-2	TRBJ1-5	TGTGCCAGCAGCTTACTTGGAGATCAGCCCCAGCATTTT	CASSLLGDQPQHF
.	.	TRBV6-1	TRBJ1-4	TGTGCCAGCAGTGAAAGACGGCCAACTAATGAAAAACTGTTTTTT	CASSERRPTNEKLFF
.	.	TRBV6-5	TRBJ1-5	TGTGCCAGCCACACCGGGGGCCTCAATCAGCCCCAGCATTTT	CASHTGGLNQPQHF
.	.	TRBV4-2	TRBJ1-2	TGTGCCAGCAGCCAAGGTCATTTGGGGGTTAGAGGCTACACCTTC	CASSQGHLGVRGYTF
.	.	TRBV19	TRBJ2-7	TGTGCCAGTAGTACCACAGGCAGGGGAAACGAGCAGTACTTC	CASSTTGRGNEQYF
.	TRBD2	TRBV18	TRBJ2-5	TGTGCCAGCTCACCGATGACTAGCGGGGGTATAGAGACCCAGTACTTC	CASSPMTSGGIETQYF
.	TRBD1	TRBV7-3	TRBJ1-1	TGTGCCAGCAGCCCACAGGGGGCGGGCACTGAAGCTTTCTTT	CASSPQGAGTEAFF
.	.	TRBV7-8	TRBJ1-5	TGTGCCAGCAGCTTACACAGGGAACAGCCCCAGCATTTT	CASSLHREQPQHF
.	TRBD1	TRBV5-1	TRBJ2-3	TGCGCCAGCAGTCGGGACAGGGAGGCGGATACGCAGTATTTT	CASSRDREADTQYF
.	.	TRBV5-1	TRBJ1-5	TGCGCCAGCAGCTTGGATGGAGGAAATCAGCCCCAGCATTTT	CASSLDGGNQPQHF
.	.	TRBV6-5	TRBJ2-6	TGTGCCAGCAGTTCTCATTGGTCGGGGGCCAACGTCCTGACTTTC	CASSSHWSGANVLTF
.	TRBD1	TRBV3-1/TRBV3-2	TRBJ1-6	TGTGCCAGCAGCCCGACCGTCGGACAGGGTGGCGATTCACCCCTCCACTTT	CASSPTVGQGGDSPLHF
.	TRBD1	TRBV10-1	TRBJ1-1	TGCGCCAGCAGTGTTCGGGACAGGGGAATCTCTGAAGCTTTCTTT	CASSVRDRGISEAFF
.	.	TRBV6-5	TRBJ2-2	TGTGCCAGCACCAAAGGGGGGGAGCTGTTTTTT	CASTKGGELFF
.	TRBD2	TRBV4-2	TRBJ2-3	TGTGCCAGCAGCCACCCCAGGGCCGGGGGGGCCGGAGATACGCAGTATTTT	CASSHPRAGGAGDTQYF
.	.	TRBV6-1	TRBJ1-1	TGTGCCAGCAGTGAAGCGTGGGGAAGGGGCACTGAAGCTTTCTTT	CASSEAWGRGTEAFF
.	.	TRBV7-9	TRBJ1-2	TGTGCCAGCAGCTTACTAGAGACAGAAGGCTACACCTTC	CASSLLETEGYTF
.	TRBD1	TRBV5-6	TRBJ1-2	TGTGCCAGCAGCTCCGGACAGGGGGCATTGTATGGCTACACCTTC	CASSSGQGALYGYTF
.	.	TRBV6-5	TRBJ1-1	TGTGCCAGCAGTTTCCAAAGGGGACTGAACACTGAAGCTTTCTTT	CASSFQRGLNTEAFF
.	TRBD1	TRBV7-9	TRBJ2-1	TGTGCCAGCAGCCCCGACAGGGTTCGGAATGAGCAGTTCTTC	CASSPDRVRNEQFF
.	.	TRBV3-1/TRBV3-2	TRBJ1-2	TGTGCCAGCAGCCAAGTGGGAGGAAAAGGCTACACCTTC	CASSQVGGKGYTF
.	.	TRBV5-6	TRBJ2-7	TGTGCCAGCAGCTTTAGTTATTCCTACGAGCAGTACTTC	CASSFSYSYEQYF
.	TRBD2	TRBV11-1	TRBJ2-1	TGTGCCAGCAGCCTCTTAGCGGGGGGCTGGAATGAGCAGTTCTTC	CASSLLAGGWNEQFF
.	.	TRBV12-3/TRBV12-4	TRBJ1-2	TGTGCCAGCAGTTTGAGCCCCAACACCGCCCAGATCTTC	CASSLSPNTAQIF